The rows below give T cell receptor beta chains drawn from one sample of a study of T cells after somatic rescue of genetic block. Data came from immunoSEQ multiplex PCR; TCRdb stores just in-frame clones and leaves some out. This repertoire shows about 67,000 clones, around 92% found once; its top ten account for 3%. Sequencing used peripheral blood mononuclear cells (PBMCs). The source of these receptors is a man between 35 and 55 years old. The CDR3 runs from the conserved cysteine through the conserved F or W. The D gene is left open where the match is weak. Size is omitted from some rows. Given values are once, few, many or a class for expanded clones.

J gene: TRBJ1-1; D gene: .; clone size: .; V gene: TRBV4-2; CDR3 DNA: TGTGCCAGCAGTGAACAGGGATTGAACACTGAAGCTTTCTTT; CDR3 protein: CASSEQGLNTEAFF
J gene: TRBJ2-3; D gene: .; clone size: .; V gene: TRBV6-4; CDR3 DNA: TGTGCCAGTTCGCGGAACGGGGGCACAGATACGCAGTATTTT; CDR3 protein: CASSRNGGTDTQYF
J gene: TRBJ1-5; D gene: .; clone size: few; V gene: TRBV19; CDR3 DNA: TGTGCCAGTAGTAAGCAGTACAATCAGCCCCAGCATTTT; CDR3 protein: CASSKQYNQPQHF
J gene: TRBJ2-7; D gene: .; clone size: .; V gene: TRBV5-1; CDR3 DNA: TGCGCCAGCAGCTCAGGGACTGCCCTCCTCGAGCAGTACTTC; CDR3 protein: CASSSGTALLEQYF
J gene: TRBJ1-2; D gene: .; clone size: .; V gene: TRBV28; CDR3 DNA: TGTGCCAGCAGTTTATGGAAGGAGTATGGCTACACCTTC; CDR3 protein: CASSLWKEYGYTF
J gene: TRBJ2-7; D gene: TRBD2; clone size: .; V gene: TRBV6-6; CDR3 DNA: TGTGCCAGCAGTTACCCCCCGTCGGGGAGGGCGCACGAGCAGTACTTC; CDR3 protein: CASSYPPSGRAHEQYF
J gene: TRBJ1-2; D gene: .; clone size: once; V gene: TRBV5-4; CDR3 DNA: TGTGCCAGCAGCTTAGTAGACAGGAAAAGGGGAGGCTACACCTTC; CDR3 protein: CASSLVDRKRGGYTF
J gene: TRBJ1-2; D gene: .; clone size: .; V gene: TRBV7-2; CDR3 DNA: TGTGCCAGCAGCTTAGGTGGTATGGGCTACACCTTC; CDR3 protein: CASSLGGMGYTF
J gene: TRBJ1-6; D gene: .; clone size: .; V gene: TRBV7-9; CDR3 DNA: TGTGCCAGCAGCTCGCCGTTGGGGAACAATTCACCCCTCCACTTT; CDR3 protein: CASSSPLGNNSPLHF
J gene: TRBJ2-4; D gene: .; clone size: .; V gene: TRBV28; CDR3 DNA: TGTGCCAGCAGGCCTCGACCTGGACGGGAAAACATTCAGTACTTC; CDR3 protein: CASRPRPGRENIQYF
J gene: TRBJ1-5; D gene: .; clone size: once; V gene: TRBV19; CDR3 DNA: TGTGCCAGTAGTATATTCGACAGCAATCAGCCCCAGCATTTT; CDR3 protein: CASSIFDSNQPQHF
J gene: TRBJ2-3; D gene: .; clone size: .; V gene: TRBV30; CDR3 DNA: TGTGCCTGGAGTGTAGGAACAGATACGCAGTATTTT; CDR3 protein: CAWSVGTDTQYF
J gene: TRBJ2-1; D gene: TRBD1; clone size: .; V gene: TRBV7-8; CDR3 DNA: TGTGCCAGCATCCGGTTGGTAGGGGGCCCCAATGAGCAGTTCTTC; CDR3 protein: CASIRLVGGPNEQFF
J gene: TRBJ2-1; D gene: .; clone size: .; V gene: TRBV10-1; CDR3 DNA: TGCGCCAGCAGTGCGACTTCCTTCAATGAGCAGTTCTTC; CDR3 protein: CASSATSFNEQFF
J gene: TRBJ1-3; D gene: .; clone size: .; V gene: TRBV4-2; CDR3 DNA: TGTGCCAGCAGCCCCGGCACAGGAAACACCATATATTTT; CDR3 protein: CASSPGTGNTIYF